A single sample is the source of the 20 T cell receptor beta chains below, sequenced in a study of cytomegalovirus exposure and HLA in healthy donors. With 60 Vbeta and 13 Jbeta primers, the PCR was carried out. Sequenced by immunoSEQ multiplex PCR; TCRdb stores in-frame clones only, minus some. This table holds 60,000 to 80,000 clones. The material sequenced was PBMCs. The receptor source for this set is a boy aged 5-17 years in good health and CMV-seronegative.

J is TRBJ1-1 and V is TRBV19; 7 bases line up with TRBD1. The CDR3 covers 15 residues. Germline V CDR1 and CDR2: LNHDA, SQIVND (reference sequence). Losses at the gene ends were 6 bases for V and 1 base for J; bases not matched to a gene: 8. This CDR3 is CASRIQGSANTEAFF. DNA of the CDR3: TGTGCCAGTAGGATACAGGGGAGTGCGAACACTGAAGCTTTCTTT.

The chain couples TRBV11-2 to TRBJ2-2; 9 nucleotides match TRBD2. This CDR3 is built from 16 residues. CDR1 and CDR2 (germline): SGHAT, FQNNGV. Trimming took 1 base from V and 5 from J; bases not matched to a gene: 5. CDR3 protein: CASSLGRGGPTGELFF. In nucleotides, the CDR3 is TGTGCCAGCAGCTTAGGGCGGGGGGGACCAACCGGGGAGCTGTTTTTT.

To note about this clone: In the same sample, other DNA sequences code for this CDR3. The V and J genes are TRBV7-3 and TRBJ1-1; TRBD1 might be the D (5 bases). Trimming took off 0 bases at V and 1 base at J, with 6 bases between the two ends. Germline loops: CDR1 SGHTA, CDR2 FQGTGA. CDR3 length equals 14 residues. This CDR3 is CASSLTGENTEAFF. CDR3 DNA: TGTGCCAGCAGCTTAACAGGGGAGAACACTGAAGCTTTCTTT.

V usage is TRBV5-1 and J usage is TRBJ2-3; 8 bases agree with TRBD1. The trim removed 4 bases at V and 5 bases at J, leaving 6 bases unmatched. Germline loops: CDR1 SGHRS, CDR2 YFSETQ. The CDR3 extends over 14 amino acids. The CDR3, as DNA: TGCGCCAGCAGCCTTTACACAGGGGGAGATACGCAGTATTTT. As protein: CASSLYTGGDTQYF.

V gene TRBV9 combines with J gene TRBJ1-1; 7 bases agree with TRBD1. J gave up 0 bases and V 4 bases, and 6 bases lay outside the gene matches. CDR3 length equals 15 residues. Germline CDR1 reads SGDLS; CDR2 reads YYNGEE. CDR3 protein: CASSRGQLMNTEAFF. CDR3 nucleotides: TGTGCCAGCAGCCGGGGACAGCTCATGAACACTGAAGCTTTCTTT.

The CDR3 sequence: CASSLGGTDTQYF. In DNA form, the CDR3 reads TGTGCCAGCAGCTTGGGCGGTACAGATACGCAGTATTTT. This chain connects TRBV5-4 to TRBJ2-3, with D uncertain. Trimming cost V 0 bases and J 3 bases, with 5 bases left between them. Looked up from germline, CDR1 is SGHNT and CDR2 is YYREEE (reference sequence). The CDR3 spans 13 residues.

This chain uses TRBV4-1 with TRBJ2-1, with 8 bases that match TRBD2. V shed 0 bases and J 4 bases; nucleotides not matched to a gene: 11. This CDR3 region has 18 residues. In germline, CDR1 is MGHRA, CDR2 YSYEKL. CDR3 DNA sequence: TGCGCCAGCAGCCAAGATCCCCCGGAAACTAGCGGATACAATGAGCAGTTCTTC. This translates into CASSQDPPETSGYNEQFF.

The CDR3 sequence: CASGEGGALVNEQFF. The CDR3, as DNA: TGTGCCAGCGGTGAAGGGGGAGCGTTGGTAAATGAGCAGTTCTTC. The genes are TRBV7-3 and TRBJ2-1; D is possibly TRBD1 (6 bases). This CDR3 has 15 amino acids. Trimming stripped 8 bases from V and 7 bases from J, with 21 bases between. Looked up from germline, CDR1 is SGHTA and CDR2 is FQGTGA.

As for this clone: The identical CDR3 is also encoded by other nucleotide sequences in the sample. The rearrangement links TRBV6-1 to TRBJ1-5; D is unclear. Trimming left V 6 bases short and J 8 bases short, with 5 bases between. Germline V gene data show CDR1 as MNHNS and CDR2 as SASEGT. The CDR3 is 10 residues long. CDR3 nucleotide sequence: TGTGCCAGCAGCCGGGAGCCCCAGCATTTT. It yields the protein CASSREPQHF.

The chain carries TRBV29-1 and TRBJ2-3; 12 bases map to TRBD2. Germline V gene lookup returns CDR1 SQVTM and CDR2 ANQGSEA. The V and J ends lost 7 bases and 4 bases, in that order; junction bases with no gene match: 9. CDR3 length equals 15 residues. Here the CDR3 DNA reads TGCAGCGGGCGACTAGCGGGAGCCCCTTCAGATACGCAGTATTTT. Its translation: CSGRLAGAPSDTQYF.

The gene calls are TRBV29-1 and TRBJ2-2; D is perhaps TRBD1 (5 bases). The germline V gene encodes CDR1 SQVTM and CDR2 ANQGSEA. V lost 6 bases, J lost 2 bases, and 10 bases lay in between. The CDR3 spans 13 residues. Written as DNA, the CDR3 is TGCAGCGTCTCCAGGGAAAACACCGGGGAGCTGTTTTTT. Translated, it gives CSVSRENTGELFF.

V gene TRBV19 combines with J gene TRBJ1-1; D call uncertain. Germline lookup yields CDR1 LNHDA and CDR2 SQIVND (reference sequence). This CDR3 is built from 15 residues. Between the trimmed V and J ends, which lost 3 bases and 1 base, there was a span of 12 bases. The CDR3 DNA reads as TGTGCCAGTAGTATTTCGAACAGCCAGAACACTGAAGCTTTCTTT. The encoded protein is CASSISNSQNTEAFF.

The V and J genes are TRBV28 and TRBJ2-1, with no clear D. V was trimmed by 1 base and J by 6 bases, leaving 7 bases between them. In germline, CDR1 is MDHEN, CDR2 SYDVKM. This CDR3 comprises 13 residues. CDR3: CASSLFSSNEQFF. Here the CDR3 DNA reads TGTGCCAGCAGTTTATTTAGCAGCAATGAGCAGTTCTTC. The full variable domain, its missing parts supplied by reference TRBV28 and TRBJ2-1, is DVKVTQSSRYLVKRTGEKVFLECVQDMDHENMFWYRQDPGLGLRLIYFSYDVKMKEKGDIPEGYSVSREKKERFSLILESASTNQTSMYLCASSLFSSNEQFFGPGTRLTVL.

The rearrangement links TRBV6-5 to TRBJ2-7; maybe TRBD1 (5 bases). The germline gives CDR1 MNHEY, CDR2 SVGAGI. Trimming cost V 0 bases and J 4 bases, with 10 bases left between them. CDR3 size: 14 residues. Written as DNA, the CDR3 is TGTGCCAGCAGTTACTCGTGGGGCGAATACGAGCAGTACTTC. This encodes CASSYSWGEYEQYF.

The chain couples TRBV18 to TRBJ2-1, with a possible D match to TRBD1 (7 bases). The CDR3 runs to 15 residues. Germline loops: CDR1 KGHSH, CDR2 LQKENI. Trimming cost V 3 bases and J 7 bases, with 16 bases left between them. Here the CDR3 reads CASSPGQSAGNEQFF. The CDR3 DNA sequence: TGTGCCAGCTCACCGGGACAGTCGGCGGGGAATGAGCAGTTCTTC.

The V gene is TRBV28, the J gene TRBJ1-5; D remains ambiguous. Germline V lookup: CDR1 MDHEN, CDR2 SYDVKM. CDR3 length equals 15 residues. V gave up 1 base and J gave up 0 bases, with 7 bases separating them. The chain's CDR3 is CASSLYRGSNQPQHF. The DNA for the CDR3 is TGTGCCAGCAGTTTATATCGGGGTAGCAATCAGCCCCAGCATTTT. The whole variable domain, filled in from reference TRBV28 and TRBJ1-5, reads DVKVTQSSRYLVKRTGEKVFLECVQDMDHENMFWYRQDPGLGLRLIYFSYDVKMKEKGDIPEGYSVSREKKERFSLILESASTNQTSMYLCASSLYRGSNQPQHFGDGTRLSIL.

The chain recombines TRBV11-1 with TRBJ2-2; D is uncertain. V shed 5 bases and J shed 2 bases, with 15 bases lying between them. Per germline, CDR1 SGHAT and CDR2 FQDESV (reference sequence). The CDR3 is 16 amino acids. The CDR3 region is CASSPRLPRNTGELFF. In nucleotides, the CDR3 is TGTGCCAGCAGCCCCCGACTCCCACGTAACACCGGGGAGCTGTTTTTT.

Here the CDR3 reads CASSLGPGQAAYEQYF. DNA for the CDR3: TGCGCCAGCAGCTTGGGCCCGGGACAGGCGGCCTACGAGCAGTACTTC. The V and J genes are TRBV5-1 and TRBJ2-7; TRBD1 matches at 8 bases. CDR3 length: 16 amino acids. Losses at the gene ends were 0 bases for V and 2 bases for J; bases not matched to a gene: 7. The germline gives CDR1 SGHRS, CDR2 YFSETQ. Looking up the rest from reference TRBV5-1 and TRBJ2-7 gives the full variable domain: KAGVTQTPRYLIKTRGQQVTLSCSPISGHRSVSWYQQTPGQGLQFLFEYFSETQRNKGNFPGRFSGRQFSNSRSEMNVSTLELGDSALYLCASSLGPGQAAYEQYFGPGTRLTVT.

The J gene is TRBJ1-1, the V gene TRBV28; D gene ambiguous. Trimming removed 7 bases at V and 7 bases at J, with 10 bases between. Germline CDR1 and CDR2: MDHEN and SYDVKM. This CDR3 is 11 amino acids long. CDR3 nucleotides: TGTGCCAGCATCCTAGTGGGTGAAGCTTTCTTT. Amino acid sequence: CASILVGEAFF. The whole variable domain, filled in from reference TRBV28 and TRBJ1-1, reads DVKVTQSSRYLVKRTGEKVFLECVQDMDHENMFWYRQDPGLGLRLIYFSYDVKMKEKGDIPEGYSVSREKKERFSLILESASTNQTSMYLCASILVGEAFFGQGTRLTVV.

The chain is built from TRBV5-6 and TRBJ1-5; 7 nucleotides match TRBD1. CDR1 and CDR2 from the germline V gene are SGHDT and YYEEEE. The trim removed 3 bases at V and 10 bases at J, leaving 7 bases unmatched. The CDR3 extends over 13 amino acids. CDR3 sequence reads: CASSSKQGRPQHF. The CDR3 bases are TGTGCCAGCAGCTCCAAACAGGGGAGACCCCAGCATTTT.